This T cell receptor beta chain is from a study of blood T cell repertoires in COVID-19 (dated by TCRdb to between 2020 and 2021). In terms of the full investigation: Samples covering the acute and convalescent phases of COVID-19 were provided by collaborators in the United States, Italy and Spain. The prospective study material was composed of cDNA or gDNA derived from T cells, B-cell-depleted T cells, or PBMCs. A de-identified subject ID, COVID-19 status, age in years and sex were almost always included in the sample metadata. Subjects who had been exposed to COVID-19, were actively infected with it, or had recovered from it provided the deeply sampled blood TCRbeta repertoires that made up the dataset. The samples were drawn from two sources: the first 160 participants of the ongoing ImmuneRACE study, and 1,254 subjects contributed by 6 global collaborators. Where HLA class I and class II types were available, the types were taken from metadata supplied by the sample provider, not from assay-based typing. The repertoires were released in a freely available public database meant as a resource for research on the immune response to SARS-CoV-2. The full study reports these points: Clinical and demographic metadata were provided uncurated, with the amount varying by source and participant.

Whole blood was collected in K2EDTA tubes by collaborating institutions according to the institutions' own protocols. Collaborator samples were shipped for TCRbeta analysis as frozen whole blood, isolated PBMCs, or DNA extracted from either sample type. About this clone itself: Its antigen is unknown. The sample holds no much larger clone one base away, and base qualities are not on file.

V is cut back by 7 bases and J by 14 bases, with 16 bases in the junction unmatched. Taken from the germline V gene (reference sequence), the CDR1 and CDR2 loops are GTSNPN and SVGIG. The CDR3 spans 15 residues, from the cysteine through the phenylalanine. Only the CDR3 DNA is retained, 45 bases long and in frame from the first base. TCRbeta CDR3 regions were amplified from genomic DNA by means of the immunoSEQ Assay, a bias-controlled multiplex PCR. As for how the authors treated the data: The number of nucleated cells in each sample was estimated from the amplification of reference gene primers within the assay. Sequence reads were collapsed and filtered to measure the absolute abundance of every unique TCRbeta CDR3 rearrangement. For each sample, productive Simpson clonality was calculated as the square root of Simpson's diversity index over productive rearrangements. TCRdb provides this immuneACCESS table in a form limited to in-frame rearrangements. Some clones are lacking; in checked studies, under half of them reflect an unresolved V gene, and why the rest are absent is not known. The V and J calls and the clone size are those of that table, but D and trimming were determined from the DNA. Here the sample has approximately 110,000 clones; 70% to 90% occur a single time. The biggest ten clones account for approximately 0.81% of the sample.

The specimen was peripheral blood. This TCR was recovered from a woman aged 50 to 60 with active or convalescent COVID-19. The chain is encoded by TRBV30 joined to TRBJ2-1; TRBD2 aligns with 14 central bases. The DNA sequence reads TGTGCCTTTACCGGGACTAGCGGGAGCTCAGCCCTGGAGTTCTTC. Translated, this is CAFTGTSGSSALEFF.